The 32 T cell receptor beta chains given below trace back to one sample, sequenced in a study of T cells after yellow fever vaccination. Using its own MiXCR run on the 5' RACE reads, TCRdb lists one record per CDR3 protein. This sample has about 13,000 distinct CDR3 sequences, with nearly 5% found just once. The material sequenced was PBMCs, either bulk or a sorted T-cell subset (CD4+, CD8+, memory, or dextramer-sorted; not recorded which), taken 45 days after the yellow fever booster vaccination. The receptors stem from a man aged 25-40 years who received the YFV17D yellow fever vaccine.

This clonotype has more than one count but fewer than ten. The J gene is TRBJ2-7, the V gene TRBV6-2 or TRBV6-3, with TRBD2 matching 9 bases. V trimming: 7 bases; J trimming: 2 bases; junction bases outside the gene matches: 6. The CDR3 contains 14 residues. The germline V gene has CDR1 MNHEY and CDR2 SVGEGT. The CDR3 DNA is TGTGCCAGCAACCGACTAGCGGAGACCTACGAGCAGTACTTC. As protein: CASNRLAETYEQYF.

This clonotype was recorded at least ten times. The genes are TRBV6-4 and TRBJ2-7; D remains unclear. The ends were cut back, 2 bases at V and 4 bases at J, with 6 bases in the middle. The CDR3 covers 12 residues. The germline CDR1 and CDR2 sequences are MRHNA and SNTAGT. CDR3 bases: TGTGCCAGCAGTGACGGTCTTTACGAGCAGTACTTC. Its protein product is CASSDGLYEQYF.

This clonotype was observed many times. The chain recombines TRBV4-3 with TRBJ2-6; D gene ambiguous. CDR3 length: 15 residues. V dropped 1 base and J dropped 0 bases, with 4 bases sitting between them. Germline CDR1 is LGHNA and CDR2 is YSLEER. For the CDR3, the DNA is TGCGCCAGCAGCCAAGGGGGCTCTGGGGCCAACGTCCTGACTTTC. It codes for CASSQGGSGANVLTF.

This clonotype has ten or more counts. This chain joins TRBV4-1 and TRBJ1-2; D call uncertain. The V gene's germline CDR1 is MGHRA and CDR2 YSYEKL. Trimming removed 0 bases at V and 0 bases at J, with 11 bases between. The CDR3 length is 16 residues. The CDR3 DNA is TGCGCCAGCAGCCAAGAGACTGCATTAGCTAACTATGGCTACACCTTC. It yields the protein CASSQETALANYGYTF.

This clonotype was detected ten times or more. This chain connects TRBV6-2 or TRBV6-3 to TRBJ2-3, with D possibly TRBD2 on 6 matching bases. Trimming pared 8 bases from V and 0 bases from J, leaving 12 bases between. The germline gives CDR1 MNHEY, CDR2 SVGEGT. This CDR3 region has 14 residues. CDR3 protein: CASSRETSTDTQYF. The DNA for the CDR3 is TGTGCCAGCTCACGGGAGACGAGCACAGATACGCAGTATTTT.

At least ten counts were recorded for this clonotype. The chain combines TRBV6-1 with TRBJ1-4, with D hard to call. Germline CDR1 is MNHNS and CDR2 is SASEGT. CDR3 length: 15 amino acids. The V gene lost 6 bases and the J gene lost 7 bases, with 18 bases spanning the gap. In DNA form, the CDR3 reads TGTGCCAGCAGCACCTCGGGGATGCTTGGTGAAAAACTGTTTTTT. This codes for CASSTSGMLGEKLFF.

This clonotype occurred many times. In nucleotides, the CDR3 is TGTGCCAGCAGTTACTCGGGAGGGGGGAACACCGGGGAGCTGTTTTTT. It encodes CASSYSGGGNTGELFF. The chain is built from TRBV6-5 and TRBJ2-2; tentatively, D is TRBD2 (7 bases). The V end was cut by 0 bases, the J end by 1 base, with 9 bases between. This CDR3 has 16 residues. Germline V CDR1 and CDR2: MNHEY, SVGAGI.

There are many counts of this clonotype. The V gene is TRBV4-3, the J gene TRBJ2-7; the match to TRBD2 covers 12 bases. This CDR3 comprises 17 residues. The V segment lost 1 base and the J segment 0 bases; nucleotides outside the gene matches: 4. Germline values: CDR1 LGHNA, CDR2 YSLEER. CDR3 region: CASSQGTSGTSSYEQYF. Written as DNA, the CDR3 is TGCGCCAGCAGCCAAGGGACTAGCGGGACTAGCTCCTACGAGCAGTACTTC.

This clonotype was seen many times. V usage is TRBV21-1 and J usage is TRBJ2-7; the table gives TRBD2 as D, unverified against the DNA. TRBV21-1 constitutes a pseudogene. This CDR3 has 16 amino acids. The CDR3 is CASSRVSTSGYYEQYF. In DNA, the CDR3 is TGTGCCAGCAGCAGAGTATCTACTAGCGGGTACTACGAGCAGTACTTC.

This clonotype was seen a few times. The chain has TRBV5-1 and TRBJ1-1; D possibly corresponds to TRBD1 (5 bases). CDR3 length: 16 amino acids. Germline assignment: CDR1 SGHRS and CDR2 YFSETQ. The ends were cut back, 2 bases at V and 4 bases at J, with 18 bases in the middle. The CDR3 DNA sequence: TGCGCCAGCAGCTTCGGGATAGTCAGGGATACCACTGAAGCTTTCTTT. This encodes CASSFGIVRDTTEAFF.

At least ten counts were recorded for this clonotype. The V call is TRBV5-1, the J call TRBJ2-1; D may be TRBD2 (5 bases). V was pared by 7 bases and J by 0 bases, with 8 bases between. The CDR3 covers 13 residues. Germline lookup yields CDR1 SGHRS and CDR2 YFSETQ. The CDR3 region has the DNA TGCGCCAGCGGCGGGCCCTCCTACAATGAGCAGTTCTTC. This codes for CASGGPSYNEQFF.

This clonotype was observed at least ten times. The rearrangement links TRBV20-1 to TRBJ2-3, with a possible D match to TRBD1 (6 bases). The CDR3 sequence is 15 residues long. Germline V CDR1 and CDR2: DFQATT, SNEGSKA (reference sequence). Deletions cut 2 bases from V and 2 bases from J, with 14 bases between. Here the CDR3 DNA reads TGCAGTGCTAGAATTACAGGGTATCTCACAGATACGCAGTATTTT. Translated, it gives CSARITGYLTDTQYF.

This clonotype was found many times. The chain employs TRBV9 and TRBJ2-7, with a possible D match to TRBD1 (5 bases). The CDR3 has 14 amino acids. Germline V gives CDR1 SGDLS, CDR2 YYNGEE. Trimming removed 2 bases from V and 5 bases from J, with 14 bases in between. Here the CDR3 reads CASSVSPGKDEQYF. DNA for the CDR3: TGTGCCAGCAGCGTTTCCCCAGGGAAGGACGAGCAGTACTTC.

This clonotype came up many times. V usage is TRBV4-1 and J usage is TRBJ1-2; D is ambiguous. The CDR3 has 14 residues. In germline, CDR1 is MGHRA, CDR2 YSYEKL. The V end was cut by 3 bases, the J end by 6 bases, with 14 bases between. For the CDR3, the DNA is TGCGCCAGCAGCCATGTAGGGCCTGAGGATGGCTACACCTTC. Translation gives CASSHVGPEDGYTF.

The table lists this clonotype with many counts. The rearrangement uses TRBV5-1 and TRBJ2-7, with a possible D match to TRBD2 (5 bases). The CDR3 runs 15 residues. Trimming removed 3 bases from V and 2 bases from J, with 15 bases in between. Germline-derived CDR1 and CDR2 are SGHRS and YFSETQ. The CDR3 loop reads CASSSSKTTPYEQYF. The CDR3 nucleotides are TGCGCCAGCAGCTCCTCGAAGACTACCCCCTACGAGCAGTACTTC.

This clonotype was detected many times. This rearrangement joins TRBV6-5 to TRBJ2-1; TRBD1 or TRBD2 may be the D gene (5 bases each). V was pared by 6 bases and J by 7 bases, with 16 bases between. CDR1 MNHEY and CDR2 SVGAGI come from the germline V gene. The CDR3 sequence is 14 residues long. The CDR3 here is CASRRGPGENEQFF. CDR3 nucleotide sequence: TGTGCCAGCAGAAGGGGCCCCGGGGAGAATGAGCAGTTCTTC.

The table lists this clonotype with many counts. The chain joins TRBV28 to TRBJ2-2, with no clear D. V gave up 2 bases and J gave up 6 bases, with 10 bases separating them. The CDR3 is 14 amino acids. In germline, CDR1 is MDHEN, CDR2 SYDVKM. CDR3 residues: CASSLPEIPGELFF. For the CDR3, the DNA is TGTGCCAGCAGTTTACCCGAAATACCCGGGGAGCTGTTTTTT.

By its share, this clonotype is medium-sized. The CDR3 loop is CSAVSGSGTDTQYF. The CDR3 DNA is TGCAGTGCTGTAAGCGGGAGTGGCACAGATACGCAGTATTTT. V is TRBV20-1 and J is TRBJ2-3, with 8 bases identical to TRBD2. The J segment lost 1 base and the V segment lost 5 bases, leaving 5 bases of the junction unmatched. The CDR3 has 14 amino acids. In germline, CDR1 is DFQATT, CDR2 SNEGSKA (reference sequence).

This clonotype was seen many times. Compared with germline, one end of the junction differs, possibly owing to a read error. The chain recombines TRBV7-2 with TRBJ2-1; D ambiguous. The germline V gene encodes CDR1 SGHTA and CDR2 FQGNSA. The CDR3 contains 13 residues. The CDR3 DNA follows: TGTGCCAGCGGCTTGGCGGTTCCTAATGAGCAGTTCTTC. This gives the protein CASGLAVPNEQFF.

This clonotype was seen repeatedly, ten times or more. The rearrangement joins TRBV28 to TRBJ1-1; 9 bases map to TRBD1. CDR3 length: 14 amino acids. The J segment lost 6 bases and the V segment lost 6 bases, leaving 8 bases of the junction unmatched. The V gene's germline CDR1 is MDHEN and CDR2 SYDVKM. CDR3 sequence: CASRSTGGYAEAFF. The CDR3 nucleotides are TGTGCCAGCAGATCGACAGGGGGTTACGCTGAAGCTTTCTTT.

This clonotype showed up many times. The rearrangement links TRBV19 to TRBJ2-3; TRBD2 matches at 8 bases. The CDR3 length is 14 residues. V lost 4 bases, J lost 3 bases, and 3 bases stayed unmatched. CDR1 and CDR2 from the germline V gene are LNHDA and SQIVND (reference sequence). The CDR3 bases are TGTGCCAGTAGTAGAACTAGCGGAACAGATACGCAGTATTTT. Translation gives CASSRTSGTDTQYF.

Many counts were recorded for this clonotype. The chain is built from TRBV7-2 and TRBJ2-1; 12 bases align to TRBD2. V lost 8 bases and J lost 7; bases outside the gene matches: 9. CDR1 and CDR2 from the germline V gene are SGHTA and FQGNSA. The CDR3 spans 15 residues. This CDR3 reads CASGATLAGGNEQFF. The CDR3 nucleotides are TGTGCCAGCGGGGCAACACTAGCGGGAGGTAATGAGCAGTTCTTC.

In its sample, this clonotype was seen many times. The J gene is TRBJ1-5, the V gene TRBV5-4; 8 positions match TRBD1. V trimming: 3 bases; J trimming: 4 bases; junction bases outside the gene matches: 6. This CDR3 region has 15 residues. Per germline, CDR1 SGHNT and CDR2 YYREEE (reference sequence). The CDR3 bases are TGTGCCAGCAGCTCAGGCCAGGGGGCGAATCAGCCCCAGCATTTT. Amino acid sequence: CASSSGQGANQPQHF.

Many counts were recorded for this clonotype. The chain employs TRBV9 and TRBJ2-7; 7 bases map to TRBD2. J gave up 5 bases and V 4 bases, and 6 bases lay outside the gene matches. CDR3 size: 13 residues. Per germline, CDR1 SGDLS and CDR2 YYNGEE. CDR3 protein: CASSSGNPHEQYF. The DNA of the CDR3 is TGTGCCAGCAGCAGCGGGAACCCCCACGAGCAGTACTTC. Looking up the rest from reference TRBV9 and TRBJ2-7 gives the full variable domain: DSGVTQTPKHLITATGQRVTLRCSPRSGDLSVYWYQQSLDQGLQFLIQYYNGEERAKGNILERFSAQQFPDLHSELNLSSLELGDSALYFCASSSGNPHEQYFGPGTRLTVT.

This clonotype was detected many times. V and J are TRBV5-1 and TRBJ2-5, with D hard to call. V was trimmed by 4 bases and J by 5 bases, leaving 15 bases between them. The length of the CDR3 is 14 residues. Germline values: CDR1 SGHRS, CDR2 YFSETQ. The CDR3 sequence is CASSPQDQGETQYF. CDR3 sequence (DNA): TGCGCCAGCAGCCCCCAGGACCAAGGGGAGACCCAGTACTTC.

This clonotype was seen repeatedly, ten times or more. The chain employs TRBV20-1 and TRBJ2-5; tentative D call: TRBD1 (5 bases). The CDR3 spans 14 residues. Per the germline V gene, CDR1 is DFQATT and CDR2 is SNEGSKA (reference sequence). The V gene lost 0 bases and the J gene lost 2 bases, with 10 bases spanning the gap. The CDR3 sequence is CSARDSRGQETQYF. CDR3 bases: TGCAGTGCTAGAGATAGTAGGGGTCAAGAGACCCAGTACTTC.

This clonotype occurred many times. This sequence joins TRBV7-9 and TRBJ2-7, with a possible D match to TRBD1 (8 bases). Trimming removed 3 bases at V and 2 bases at J, with 17 bases between. Germline assignment: CDR1 SEHNR and CDR2 FQNEAQ (reference sequence). This CDR3 is built from 16 residues. The CDR3 bases are TGTGCCAGCAGCTTCGGAACAGGGGGGGAAACCTACGAGCAGTACTTC. Protein: CASSFGTGGETYEQYF.

This clonotype was found many times. In nucleotides, the CDR3 is TGTGCCATCAGGAAGGGTCCCCGCTACGAGCAGTACTTC. It encodes CAIRKGPRYEQYF. This sequence joins TRBV10-3 and TRBJ2-7; D uncertain. Germline V gene data show CDR1 as ENHRY and CDR2 as SYGVKD. The CDR3 totals 13 residues. Trimming shortened V by 6 bases and J by 3 bases, and 12 bases separated the two germline ends.

Ten or more counts support this clonotype. The gene calls are TRBV5-5 and TRBJ2-3; possible D gene TRBD2, 5 bases. CDR1 SGHKS and CDR2 YYEKEE come from the germline V gene (reference sequence). CDR3 length: 15 residues. V gave up 4 bases and J gave up 5 bases, with 17 bases separating them. The CDR3 region has the DNA TGTGCCAGCAGCGATCTGACGGGATCAGGAGATACGCAGTATTTT. It yields the protein CASSDLTGSGDTQYF.

This clonotype appeared many times. The chain combines TRBV7-2 with TRBJ1-2, with D unresolved. This CDR3 has 16 residues. CDR1 SGHTA and CDR2 FQGNSA come from the germline V gene. Between the trimmed V and J ends, which lost 4 bases and 7 bases, there was a span of 22 bases. DNA of the CDR3: TGTGCCAGCAGCTCCGTATCCCCAGGTATTGAGGGTGGCTACACCTTC. Translation: CASSSVSPGIEGGYTF.

This clonotype was detected many times. The chain carries TRBV20-1 and TRBJ2-7; possibly TRBD1 for D (5 bases). The germline gives CDR1 DFQATT, CDR2 SNEGSKA (reference sequence). V was clipped by 6 bases and J by 3 bases, with 15 bases between them. CDR3 length equals 13 residues. The CDR3 region is CSASRARDYEQYF. The CDR3 DNA follows: TGCAGTGCATCTCGGGCCAGGGACTACGAGCAGTACTTC.

This clonotype was found many times. The V gene is TRBV29-1, the J gene TRBJ2-5; 7 nucleotides align to TRBD2. J gave up 6 bases and V 7 bases, and 17 bases lay outside the gene matches. Germline-derived CDR1 and CDR2 are SQVTM and ANQGSEA. CDR3 length: 15 amino acids. This CDR3 is CSEVAGRERLKTQYF. The CDR3 DNA reads TGCAGCGAAGTTGCCGGGCGGGAGAGATTAAAGACCCAGTACTTC.